The 32 T cell receptor beta chains listed next were all sequenced from one sample in a study of cytomegalovirus exposure and HLA in healthy donors. The study ran its PCR with 60 Vbeta and 13 Jbeta primers. TCRdb's table, derived via immunoSEQ multiplex PCR, lists solely in-frame clones and lacks some. The sample lists some 110,000 clones, roughly 71% seen once, with 4.2% in the top ten. Sequenced material: PBMCs. The origin of the receptors is a woman in her forties or fifties in good health and CMV-seropositive.

The rearrangement links TRBV18 to TRBJ1-6, with 8 bases matching TRBD1. J lost 11 bases, V lost 3 bases, and 6 bases had no gene match. The CDR3 totals 14 residues. Germline V CDR1 and CDR2: KGHSH, LQKENI. The CDR3 DNA reads TGTGCCAGCTCACCTGCGGACAGGGAAACACCCCTCCACTTT. Residues: CASSPADRETPLHF.

The chain carries TRBV9 and TRBJ1-2; D gene uncertain. The CDR3 totals 13 residues. The V gene lost 5 bases and the J gene lost 2 bases, with 10 bases spanning the gap. Germline CDR1 SGDLS, CDR2 YYNGEE. The CDR3 reads CASRGGPNYGYTF. CDR3 coding DNA: TGTGCCAGCAGAGGAGGGCCAAACTATGGCTACACCTTC.

V usage is TRBV9 and J usage is TRBJ1-6; 8 positions match TRBD1. Per germline, CDR1 SGDLS and CDR2 YYNGEE. The CDR3 runs to 14 residues. The J segment lost 6 bases and the V segment lost 3 bases, leaving 2 bases of the junction unmatched. This chain's CDR3 is CASSGTGPNSPLHF. The CDR3 DNA sequence: TGTGCCAGCAGCGGGACAGGGCCTAATTCACCCCTCCACTTT.

This chain uses TRBV5-4 with TRBJ2-3, with 12 bases aligning to TRBD2. The CDR3 has 14 amino acids. Germline V lookup: CDR1 SGHNT, CDR2 YYREEE (reference sequence). Unmatched junction bases numbered 8, after V lost 5 bases and J lost 10 bases. The CDR3 reads CASRLAGGPSAQYF. For the CDR3, the DNA is TGTGCCAGCAGGCTAGCGGGGGGGCCCAGTGCGCAGTATTTT.

This clone was observed a few times. The rearrangement links TRBV7-8 to TRBJ1-4, with D possibly being TRBD1 (5 bases). CDR3 length: 15 amino acids. V shed 3 bases and J shed 3 bases, with 11 bases lying between them. Germline-derived CDR1 and CDR2 are SGHVS and FQNEAQ. The CDR3 sequence is CASSLGGRANEKLFF. The CDR3 coding sequence is TGTGCCAGCAGCTTGGGGGGGAGGGCTAATGAAAAACTGTTTTTT.

With regard to this clone: The sample has other DNA sequences that encode this CDR3 too. The genes are TRBV7-9 and TRBJ1-5; D call uncertain. V lost 0 bases and J lost 2, with 5 bases in between. The CDR3 consists of 14 residues. The germline CDR1 and CDR2 sequences are SEHNR and FQNEAQ (reference sequence). As DNA, the CDR3 is TGTGCCAGCAGCTTAGCCGGGGGCAATCAGCCCCAGCATTTT. Encoded protein: CASSLAGGNQPQHF.

V is TRBV15 and J is TRBJ2-5; TRBD2 aligns across 7 bases. Per the germline V gene, CDR1 is LNHNV and CDR2 is YYDKDF (reference sequence). V dropped 1 base and J dropped 2; count of bases not matched to a gene: 7. This CDR3 has 16 amino acids. This chain's CDR3 is CATSRGSGVGQETQYF. The CDR3 region has the DNA TGTGCCACCAGCAGAGGAAGCGGGGTAGGACAAGAGACCCAGTACTTC.

This clone turned up a few times. The CDR3 DNA sequence: TGTGCCAGCTCACTCACAGACCTCCTGAGCTCCTACAATGAGCAGTTCTTC. It yields the protein CASSLTDLLSSYNEQFF. The gene calls are TRBV18 and TRBJ2-1; no reliable D call. Trimming cost V 4 bases and J 0 bases, with 16 bases left between them. This CDR3 comprises 17 residues. The germline CDR1 and CDR2 sequences are KGHSH and LQKENI.

The chain is built from TRBV5-6 and TRBJ1-1; TRBD1 aligns across 7 bases. This CDR3 is 14 amino acids long. Per the germline V gene, CDR1 is SGHDT and CDR2 is YYEEEE. V lost 3 bases and J lost 5; bases outside the gene matches: 7. The DNA of the CDR3 is TGTGCCAGCAGCTCGACAGGGTGGAAAACTGAAGCTTTCTTT. Its protein product is CASSSTGWKTEAFF.

The V gene is TRBV6-1, the J gene TRBJ1-6; 12 nucleotides match TRBD1. Germline V gene lookup returns CDR1 MNHNS and CDR2 SASEGT. J gave up 10 bases and V 6 bases, and 7 bases lay outside the gene matches. This CDR3 contains 15 residues. Written as DNA, the CDR3 is TGTGCCAGCAGGGGGGACAGGGGGCAGGTATCACCCCTCCACTTT. Translated: CASRGDRGQVSPLHF.

The rearrangement links TRBV2 to TRBJ1-6, with D tentatively TRBD1 (5 bases). Germline V gene sequence: CDR1 SNHLY, CDR2 FYNNEI. V was pared by 1 base and J by 8 bases, with 6 bases between. The CDR3 is 13 amino acids. CDR3 in amino acids: CASSEVRDSPLHF. The CDR3 coding sequence is TGTGCCAGCAGTGAAGTCAGGGATTCACCCCTCCACTTT.

The rearrangement links TRBV2 to TRBJ1-2; possible D gene TRBD1, 6 bases. V was clipped by 5 bases and J by 7 bases, with 17 bases between them. Per germline, CDR1 SNHLY and CDR2 FYNNEI. The CDR3 runs 14 residues. The CDR3 DNA is TGTGCCAGCAGTCGTCCTATGGGGGCAGGTGGCTACACCTTC. It encodes CASSRPMGAGGYTF.

The chain has TRBV19 and TRBJ2-1; 10 bases fit TRBD1. V was clipped by 1 base and J by 8 bases; unmatched bases: 2. There are 14 residues in the CDR3. Germline V gives CDR1 LNHDA, CDR2 SQIVND (reference sequence). The CDR3 protein is CASSIGQGADEQFF. CDR3 sequence (DNA): TGTGCCAGTAGTATAGGACAGGGGGCAGATGAGCAGTTCTTC.

The gene calls are TRBV2 and TRBJ1-4, with D perhaps TRBD1 (6 bases). Per germline, CDR1 SNHLY and CDR2 FYNNEI. Trimming cost V 6 bases and J 1 base, with 9 bases left between them. CDR3 length: 14 amino acids. In DNA, the CDR3 is TGTGCCAGCAGAAGGACAGTAACTAATGAAAAACTGTTTTTT. Protein product: CASRRTVTNEKLFF.

The chain has TRBV11-3 and TRBJ2-2, with 10 bases that match TRBD2. The CDR3 spans 17 residues. Germline values: CDR1 SGHNT, CDR2 YENEEA. With V trimmed by 5 bases and J by 3 bases, 9 bases remained unmatched. The CDR3 here is CASSPRLAGPHTGELFF. As DNA, the CDR3 is TGTGCCAGCAGCCCGCGACTAGCGGGTCCCCACACCGGGGAGCTGTTTTTT.

On this clone: The junction does not match germline at one end; this may be a read error. The V gene is TRBV7-9, the J gene TRBJ1-4; perhaps TRBD1 as D (5 bases). Germline CDR1 is SEHNR and CDR2 is FQNEAQ (reference sequence). This CDR3 comprises 13 residues. The CDR3 sequence: CSSSFDSVEKLFF. The CDR3 DNA reads as TGTTCCAGCAGCTTCGACAGCGTTGAAAAACTGTTTTTT.

There are a few counts of this clone. The chain combines TRBV11-2 with TRBJ2-7; 7 bases agree with TRBD1. The CDR3 contains 15 residues. Germline V CDR1 and CDR2: SGHAT, FQNNGV. The junction had 11 bases not matched to a gene; V was cut back by 5 bases and J by 4 bases. Written as DNA, the CDR3 is TGTGCCAGCAGCCTTCTCGACAGGGTTAGATACGAGCAGTACTTC. Protein product: CASSLLDRVRYEQYF.

The chain combines TRBV2 with TRBJ2-3, with 13 bases identical to TRBD2. This CDR3 comprises 18 residues. Germline CDR1 and CDR2: SNHLY and FYNNEI. V trimming: 6 bases; J trimming: 2 bases; junction bases outside the gene matches: 11. The CDR3 spells CASRPWGTSGEITDTQYF. The CDR3 DNA reads TGTGCCAGCAGACCATGGGGGACTAGCGGGGAAATCACAGATACGCAGTATTTT.

This chain uses TRBV7-9 with TRBJ2-3; D call uncertain. Germline-derived CDR1 and CDR2 are SEHNR and FQNEAQ (reference sequence). Deletions cut 5 bases from V and 4 bases from J, with 13 bases between. The CDR3 sequence is 14 residues long. The chain's CDR3 is CASSLGSAADTQYF. The CDR3, as DNA: TGTGCCAGCAGCCTCGGGTCCGCGGCAGATACGCAGTATTTT.

This sequence joins TRBV7-2 and TRBJ1-5, with D possibly being TRBD1 (5 bases). Germline CDR1 reads SGHTA; CDR2 reads FQGNSA. V lost 0 bases to trimming and J lost 4 bases, with 10 bases between them. The CDR3 sequence is 15 residues long. The CDR3: CASSLAGARNQPQHF. The DNA of the CDR3 is TGTGCCAGCAGCTTAGCAGGGGCTCGAAATCAGCCCCAGCATTTT.

In regard to this clone: Other nucleotide sequences in the sample specify the same CDR3. The V gene is TRBV9, the J gene TRBJ1-4; a possible D gene is TRBD1 (5 bases). Looked up from germline, CDR1 is SGDLS and CDR2 is YYNGEE. The V and J ends lost 2 bases and 1 base respectively, with 6 bases between them. This CDR3 comprises 14 residues. CDR3 DNA sequence: TGTGCCAGCAGCGTTCAGGGAACTAATGAAAAACTGTTTTTT. Translation gives CASSVQGTNEKLFF. Full variable domain (missing parts from reference TRBV9 and TRBJ1-4): DSGVTQTPKHLITATGQRVTLRCSPRSGDLSVYWYQQSLDQGLQFLIQYYNGEERAKGNILERFSAQQFPDLHSELNLSSLELGDSALYFCASSVQGTNEKLFFGSGTQLSVL.

This clone was recorded a few times. V usage is TRBV5-1 and J usage is TRBJ2-5; a possible D gene is TRBD2 (6 bases). V was cut by 4 bases and J by 5 bases, with 9 bases left in between. CDR1 is SGHRS, CDR2 YFSETQ, per germline. The CDR3 has 12 residues. The CDR3 coding sequence is TGCGCCAGCAGCGTCCGGGGGGAGACCCAGTACTTC. Protein product: CASSVRGETQYF.

The rearrangement joins TRBV19 to TRBJ2-1; 8 bases are a match to TRBD2. This CDR3 is 16 amino acids long. Per the germline V gene, CDR1 is LNHDA and CDR2 is SQIVND (reference sequence). Trimming took 8 bases from V and 0 from J; bases not matched to a gene: 9. This CDR3 is CASDRGGWSSYNEQFF. CDR3 DNA: TGTGCCAGTGATCGGGGGGGCTGGAGCTCCTACAATGAGCAGTTCTTC.

This clone was counted between two and nine times. The genes are TRBV4-3 and TRBJ2-2, with D maybe TRBD2 (5 bases). V lost 0 bases and J lost 4, with 12 bases in between. CDR1 and CDR2 from the germline V gene are LGHNA and YSLEER. The CDR3 length is 16 residues. Written as DNA, the CDR3 is TGCGCCAGCAGCCAAGATAGACAACGGGGCACCGGGGAGCTGTTTTTT. This codes for CASSQDRQRGTGELFF.

The chain is built from TRBV18 and TRBJ2-7, with D maybe TRBD2 (5 bases). In germline, CDR1 is KGHSH, CDR2 LQKENI. This CDR3 comprises 14 residues. The germline V and J ends were trimmed by 2 bases and 5 bases, with 13 bases remaining between them. The CDR3, as DNA: TGTGCCAGCTCACCATCACTAGAGCCCAACGAGCAGTACTTC. Protein sequence: CASSPSLEPNEQYF.

The gene calls are TRBV19 and TRBJ1-2; 11 positions agree with TRBD1. V dropped 6 bases and J dropped 8; count of bases not matched to a gene: 11. The CDR3 covers 15 residues. Germline V CDR1 and CDR2: LNHDA, SQIVND (reference sequence). CDR3 sequence: CASRYWTGGVRGYTF. In nucleotides, the CDR3 is TGTGCCAGTAGATACTGGACAGGGGGCGTTCGGGGCTACACCTTC.

The chain links TRBV2 to TRBJ2-1, with 11 positions matching TRBD2. V was clipped by 5 bases and J by 9 bases; unmatched bases: 6. This CDR3 has 14 amino acids. The germline V gene has CDR1 SNHLY and CDR2 FYNNEI. The CDR3 region is CASSSGTSGGEQFF. The CDR3 DNA is TGTGCCAGCAGTTCGGGGACTAGCGGTGGTGAGCAGTTCTTC.

J is TRBJ2-1 and V is TRBV10-3; TRBD1 matches at 9 bases. After removal of 7 bases from V and 8 bases from J, the junction contained 12 bases not matched to a gene. Germline assignment: CDR1 ENHRY and CDR2 SYGVKD. The CDR3 consists of 15 residues. The CDR3 DNA reads as TGTGCCATCAATAAACTGGACAGGGGTCGGGATGAGCAGTTCTTC. Protein product: CAINKLDRGRDEQFF.

This clone was recorded once. The rearrangement uses TRBV5-4 and TRBJ2-7, with TRBD1 matching over 7 bases. V gave up 3 bases and J gave up 1 base; unmatched junction bases: 10. The CDR3 loop spans 16 amino acids. CDR1 is SGHNT and CDR2 is YYREEE in the germline V gene (reference sequence). DNA for the CDR3: TGTGCCAGCAGCTGGAATTACAGGGGAAATTCCTACGAGCAGTACTTC. It encodes CASSWNYRGNSYEQYF.

This clone has a handful of counts. The chain is built from TRBV9 and TRBJ1-2; D ambiguous. With 0 bases removed from V and 8 bases from J, the gap between germline ends came to 11 bases. CDR1 SGDLS and CDR2 YYNGEE come from the germline V gene. The CDR3 length is 13 residues. CDR3 sequence reads: CASSVDLQRGYTF. The CDR3 bases are TGTGCCAGCAGCGTAGATTTGCAGCGGGGCTACACCTTC.

J is TRBJ1-2 and V is TRBV18; 7 nucleotides agree with TRBD1. CDR3 size: 14 residues. From germline, CDR1 is KGHSH and CDR2 LQKENI. V gave up 3 bases and J gave up 2 bases; unmatched junction bases: 3. The CDR3 nucleotides are TGTGCCAGCTCACCGGGGACAGAGAACTATGGCTACACCTTC. Its translation is CASSPGTENYGYTF.

This rearrangement joins TRBV28 to TRBJ2-7, with 11 positions matching TRBD1. The CDR3 is 15 residues long. J was trimmed by 6 bases and V by 5 bases; bases with no gene match: 9. The germline gives CDR1 MDHEN, CDR2 SYDVKM. The CDR3 spells CASSPPSGTGGEQYF. The CDR3, as DNA: TGTGCCAGCAGTCCCCCCTCCGGGACAGGGGGCGAGCAGTACTTC.